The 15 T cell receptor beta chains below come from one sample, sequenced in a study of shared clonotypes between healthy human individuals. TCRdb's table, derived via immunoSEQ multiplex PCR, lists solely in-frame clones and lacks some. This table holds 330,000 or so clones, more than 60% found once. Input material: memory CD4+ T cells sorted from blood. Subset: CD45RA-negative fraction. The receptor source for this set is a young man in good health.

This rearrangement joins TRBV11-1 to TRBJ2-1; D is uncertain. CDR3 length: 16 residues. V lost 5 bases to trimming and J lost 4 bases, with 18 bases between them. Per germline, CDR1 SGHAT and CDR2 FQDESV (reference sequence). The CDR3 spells CASSPLGRFMYNEQFF. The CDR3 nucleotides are TGTGCCAGCAGCCCCTTAGGCAGGTTCATGTACAATGAGCAGTTCTTC.

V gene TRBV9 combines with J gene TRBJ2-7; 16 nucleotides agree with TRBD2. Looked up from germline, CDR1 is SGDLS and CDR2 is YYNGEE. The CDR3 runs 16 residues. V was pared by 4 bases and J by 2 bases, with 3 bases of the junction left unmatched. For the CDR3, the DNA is TGTGCCAGCAGCCCCGGGACTAGCGGGAGGGCCTACGAGCAGTACTTC. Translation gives CASSPGTSGRAYEQYF.

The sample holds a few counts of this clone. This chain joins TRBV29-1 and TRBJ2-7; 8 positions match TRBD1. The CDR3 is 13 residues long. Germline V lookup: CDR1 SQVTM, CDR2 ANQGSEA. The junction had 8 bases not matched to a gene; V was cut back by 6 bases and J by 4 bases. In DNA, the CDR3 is TGCAGCGTCCGAGGACAGGGTCGGTACGAGCAGTACTTC. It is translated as CSVRGQGRYEQYF.

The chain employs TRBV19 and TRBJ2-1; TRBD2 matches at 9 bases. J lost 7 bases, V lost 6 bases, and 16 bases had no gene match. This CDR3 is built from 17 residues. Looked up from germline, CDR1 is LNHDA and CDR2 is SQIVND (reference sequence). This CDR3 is CASRVAGGVDLVNEQFF. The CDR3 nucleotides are TGTGCCAGTAGGGTGGCGGGAGGGGTGGATTTGGTAAATGAGCAGTTCTTC.

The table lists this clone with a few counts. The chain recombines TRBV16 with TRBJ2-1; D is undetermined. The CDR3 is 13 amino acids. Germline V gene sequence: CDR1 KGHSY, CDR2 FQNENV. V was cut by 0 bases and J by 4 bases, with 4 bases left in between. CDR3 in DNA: TGTGCCAGCAGCCAATCACGGTACAATGAGCAGTTCTTC. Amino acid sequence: CASSQSRYNEQFF.

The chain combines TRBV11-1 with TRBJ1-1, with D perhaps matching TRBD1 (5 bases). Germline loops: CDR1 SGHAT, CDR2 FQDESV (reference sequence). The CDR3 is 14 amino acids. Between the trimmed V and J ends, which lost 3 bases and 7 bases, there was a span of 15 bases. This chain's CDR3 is CASSFRVGGGEAFF. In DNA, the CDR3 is TGTGCCAGCAGCTTTCGGGTCGGGGGTGGTGAAGCTTTCTTT.

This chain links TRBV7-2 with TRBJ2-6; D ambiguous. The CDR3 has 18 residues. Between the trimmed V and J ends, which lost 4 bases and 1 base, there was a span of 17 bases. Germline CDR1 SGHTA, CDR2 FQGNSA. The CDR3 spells CASSSTTILRSGANVLTF. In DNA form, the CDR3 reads TGTGCCAGCAGCTCTACCACCATTCTCCGGTCTGGGGCCAACGTCCTGACTTTC.

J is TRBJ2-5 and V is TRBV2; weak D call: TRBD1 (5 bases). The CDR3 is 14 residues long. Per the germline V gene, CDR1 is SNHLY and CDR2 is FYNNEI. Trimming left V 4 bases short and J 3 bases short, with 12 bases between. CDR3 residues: CASSGDLGEETQYF. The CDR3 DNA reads TGTGCCAGCAGTGGAGATCTAGGGGAAGAGACCCAGTACTTC.

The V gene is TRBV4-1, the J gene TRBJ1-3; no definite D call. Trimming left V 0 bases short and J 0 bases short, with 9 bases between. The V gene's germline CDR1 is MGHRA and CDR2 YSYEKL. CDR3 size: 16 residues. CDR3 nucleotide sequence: TGCGCCAGCAGCCAAGATTGGGTTTTCTCTGGAAACACCATATATTTT. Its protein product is CASSQDWVFSGNTIYF.

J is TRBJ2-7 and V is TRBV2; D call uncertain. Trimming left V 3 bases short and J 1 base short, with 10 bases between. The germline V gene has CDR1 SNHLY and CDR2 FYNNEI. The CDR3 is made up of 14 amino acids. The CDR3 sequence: CASSDHGGSYEQYF. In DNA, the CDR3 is TGTGCCAGCAGTGATCACGGCGGTTCCTACGAGCAGTACTTC. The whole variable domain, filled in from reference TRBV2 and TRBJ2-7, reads EPEVTQTPSHQVTQMGQEVILRCVPISNHLYFYWYRQILGQKVEFLVSFYNNEISEKSEIFDDQFSVERPDGSNFTLKIRSTKLEDSAMYFCASSDHGGSYEQYFGPGTRLTVT.

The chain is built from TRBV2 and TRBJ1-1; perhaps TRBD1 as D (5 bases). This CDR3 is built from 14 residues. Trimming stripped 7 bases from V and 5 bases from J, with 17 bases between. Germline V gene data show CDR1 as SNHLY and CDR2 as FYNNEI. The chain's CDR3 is CASTSGGGPTEAFF. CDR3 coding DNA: TGTGCCAGCACATCAGGCGGGGGACCGACTGAAGCTTTCTTT.

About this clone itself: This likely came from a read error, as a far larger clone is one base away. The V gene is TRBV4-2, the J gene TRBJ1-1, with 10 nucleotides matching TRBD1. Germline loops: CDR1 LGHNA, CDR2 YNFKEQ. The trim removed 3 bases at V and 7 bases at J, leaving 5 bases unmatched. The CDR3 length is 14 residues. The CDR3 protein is CASSQGQGHIEAFF. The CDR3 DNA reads TGTGCCAGCAGCCAGGGACAGGGGCACATTGAAGCTTTCTTT.

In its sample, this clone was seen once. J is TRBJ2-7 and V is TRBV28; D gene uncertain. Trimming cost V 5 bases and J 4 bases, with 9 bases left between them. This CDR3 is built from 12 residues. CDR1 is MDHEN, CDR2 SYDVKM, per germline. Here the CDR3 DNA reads TGTGCCAGCAGTCCCCCAGGTTACGAGCAGTACTTC. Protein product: CASSPPGYEQYF.

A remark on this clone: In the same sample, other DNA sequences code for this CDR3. CDR3: CASSTGYGNQPQHF. CDR3 nucleotides: TGTGCCAGTAGTACAGGGTACGGCAATCAGCCCCAGCATTTT. The chain has TRBV19 and TRBJ1-5; perhaps TRBD1 as D (5 bases). Trimming cost V 4 bases and J 2 bases, with 9 bases left between them. The CDR3 runs to 14 residues. Germline V gene sequence: CDR1 LNHDA, CDR2 SQIVND (reference sequence).

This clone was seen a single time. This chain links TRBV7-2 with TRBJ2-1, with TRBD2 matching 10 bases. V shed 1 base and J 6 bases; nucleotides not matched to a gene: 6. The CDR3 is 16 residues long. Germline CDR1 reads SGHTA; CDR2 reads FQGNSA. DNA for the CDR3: TGTGCCAGCAGCTTAGAAGCTAGCGGGAGATCCAATGAGCAGTTCTTC. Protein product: CASSLEASGRSNEQFF.